These T cell receptor beta chains were read from a single sample in a study of sequential checkpoint blockade in melanoma. Only in-frame clones appear in the TCRdb table, and some are missing; sequencing was by immunoSEQ multiplex PCR. The profile covers about 40,000 clones, with roughly 89% appearing a single time and approximately 12% taken by the ten largest. The sample was CD8+ T cells sorted from blood (inferred from file names), taken from a patient given nivolumab and ipilimumab in sequence. Source of these receptors: a human donor with melanoma. The CDR3 runs from the conserved cysteine through the conserved F or W. A D gene is named only where the DNA matches it firmly. The listing skips clone size in some rows; elsewhere it reads once, few, many or a size class.

D: -; V: TRBV27; J: TRBJ1-1; size: -; CDR3: CASSSGDMNTEAFF; DNA: TGTGCCAGCAGTTCTGGGGACATGAACACTGAAGCTTTCTTT
D: TRBD1; V: TRBV7-9; J: TRBJ2-5; size: once; CDR3: CASRVTGTGDETQYF; DNA: TGTGCCAGCAGAGTGACCGGGACAGGGGATGAGACCCAGTACTTC
D: -; V: TRBV2; J: TRBJ2-7; size: -; CDR3: CASSVSGDEQYF; DNA: TGTGCCAGCAGTGTCTCGGGGGACGAGCAGTACTTC
D: TRBD2; V: TRBV6-1; J: TRBJ2-1; size: -; CDR3: CASSEPGRRFNEQFF; DNA: TGTGCCAGCAGTGAACCCGGGAGGAGGTTTAATGAGCAGTTCTTC
D: TRBD2; V: TRBV29-1; J: TRBJ2-7; size: -; CDR3: CSVVGTSAGDTVYEQYF; DNA: TGCAGCGTTGTCGGGACTAGCGCGGGAGACACCGTCTACGAGCAGTACTTC
D: -; V: TRBV14; J: TRBJ2-2; size: few; CDR3: CASSFRGEGVITGELFF; DNA: TGTGCCAGCAGCTTCCGTGGGGAGGGGGTAATCACCGGGGAGCTGTTTTTT
D: TRBD2; V: TRBV2; J: TRBJ2-7; size: -; CDR3: CASTPGGSYEQYF; DNA: TGTGCCAGCACCCCGGGGGGGTCCTACGAGCAGTACTTC
D: -; V: TRBV27; J: TRBJ2-5; size: -; CDR3: CASSLKEAADGETQYF; DNA: TGTGCCAGCAGTTTGAAAGAGGCGGCGGATGGGGAGACCCAGTACTTC
D: TRBD2; V: TRBV7-2; J: TRBJ2-3; size: -; CDR3: CASSIGASGSTDTQYF; DNA: TGTGCCAGCAGCATAGGGGCTAGCGGGAGCACAGATACGCAGTATTTT
D: TRBD1; V: TRBV30; J: TRBJ1-1; size: -; CDR3: CVVEDRGPEAFF; DNA: TGTGTTGTCGAAGACAGGGGTCCTGAAGCTTTCTTT
D: TRBD2; V: TRBV2; J: TRBJ2-7; size: -; CDR3: CASSLLQSGRYEQYF; DNA: TGTGCCAGCAGCCTCCTTCAAAGCGGGAGGTACGAGCAGTACTTC
D: -; V: TRBV5-4; J: TRBJ1-1; size: -; CDR3: CASSPMRGGTEAFF; DNA: TGTGCCAGCAGCCCGATGAGGGGGGGCACTGAAGCTTTCTTT
D: TRBD1; V: TRBV27; J: TRBJ2-1; size: -; CDR3: CASSLTGGNEQFF; DNA: TGTGCCAGCAGTTTAACAGGGGGCAATGAGCAGTTCTTC
D: TRBD1; V: TRBV19; J: TRBJ1-1; size: -; CDR3: CASSIVFVDRARNTEAFF; DNA: TGTGCCAGTAGTATAGTGTTTGTCGACAGGGCTCGGAACACTGAAGCTTTCTTT
D: TRBD2; V: TRBV5-1; J: TRBJ2-1; size: -; CDR3: CASTILGLAGDNEQFF; DNA: TGCGCCAGCACCATCCTGGGGCTAGCGGGGGACAATGAGCAGTTCTTC
D: TRBD2; V: TRBV7-2; J: TRBJ2-5; size: -; CDR3: CASRLAGVYGPETQYF; DNA: TGTGCCAGCAGGCTAGCGGGAGTGTACGGGCCAGAGACCCAGTACTTC
D: -; V: TRBV11-2; J: TRBJ2-1; size: -; CDR3: CASSLVRLPYNEQFF; DNA: TGTGCCAGCAGCTTAGTACGACTCCCGTACAATGAGCAGTTCTTC
D: -; V: TRBV2; J: TRBJ2-1; size: -; CDR3: CASLIAPPLSNEQFF; DNA: TGTGCCAGCCTGATAGCCCCTCCTTTGTCCAATGAGCAGTTCTTC
D: -; V: TRBV7-6; J: TRBJ2-2; size: once; CDR3: CASSTGTGELFF; DNA: TGTGCCAGCAGCACAGGGACCGGGGAGCTGTTTTTT
D: TRBD1; V: TRBV5-8; J: TRBJ2-4; size: -; CDR3: CASSLGGQGQNIQYF; DNA: TGTGCCAGCAGCTTGGGTGGACAGGGTCAAAACATTCAGTACTTC
D: -; V: TRBV27; J: TRBJ1-3; size: -; CDR3: CASSFGGLSTIYF; DNA: TGTGCCAGCAGTTTTGGGGGCCTGAGCACCATATATTTT
D: -; V: TRBV21-1; J: TRBJ2-3; size: -; CDR3: CASSKVAGVPDTQYF; DNA: TGTGCCAGCAGCAAAGTAGCGGGAGTGCCAGATACGCAGTATTTT
D: -; V: TRBV9; J: TRBJ1-5; size: -; CDR3: CASSVGGLSNQPQHF; DNA: TGTGCCAGCAGCGTAGGGGGGCTTAGCAATCAGCCCCAGCATTTT
D: -; V: TRBV19; J: TRBJ1-5; size: -; CDR3: CASSGGFNQPQHF; DNA: TGTGCCAGTAGTGGAGGATTCAATCAGCCCCAGCATTTT
D: -; V: TRBV21-1; J: TRBJ1-1; size: few; CDR3: CASPYEAFF; DNA: TGTGCCAGCCCTTATGAAGCTTTCTTT
D: -; V: TRBV19; J: TRBJ1-4; size: once; CDR3: CASTLGGEKLFF; DNA: TGTGCCAGTACGTTGGGGGGTGAAAAACTGTTTTTT
D: -; V: TRBV29-1; J: TRBJ1-2; size: few; CDR3: CSVEDPRSIVPGYTF; DNA: TGCAGCGTTGAAGATCCAAGGAGTATCGTTCCTGGCTACACCTTC
D: -; V: TRBV4-1; J: TRBJ1-1; size: -; CDR3: CASSQAGDEAFF; DNA: TGCGCCAGCAGCCAAGCAGGGGATGAAGCTTTCTTT
D: TRBD2; V: TRBV2; J: TRBJ2-7; size: -; CDR3: CASRQGTSGTYEQYF; DNA: TGTGCCAGCAGACAGGGGACTAGCGGGACCTACGAGCAGTACTTC
D: -; V: TRBV6-4; J: TRBJ1-1; size: -; CDR3: CASSDSAMTEAFF; DNA: TGTGCCAGCAGTGACTCAGCCATGACTGAAGCTTTCTTT
D: -; V: TRBV7-6; J: TRBJ1-1; size: -; CDR3: CASSLMGASGADTEAFF; DNA: TGTGCCAGCAGCTTAATGGGGGCGTCCGGGGCGGACACTGAAGCTTTCTTT
D: -; V: TRBV4-2; J: TRBJ2-3; size: -; CDR3: CASRPGELDTQYF; DNA: TGTGCCAGCAGGCCCGGGGAGCTGGATACGCAGTATTTT
D: -; V: TRBV15; J: TRBJ1-5; size: once; CDR3: CATRGAGNDQPQHF; DNA: TGTGCCACCAGAGGGGCGGGGAACGATCAGCCCCAGCATTTT
D: -; V: TRBV5-1; J: TRBJ2-3; size: -; CDR3: CASSLARGDTQYF; DNA: TGCGCCAGCAGCTTGGCCAGGGGTGATACGCAGTATTTT
D: -; V: TRBV7-9; J: TRBJ1-6; size: once; CDR3: CASSDYRAPNSPLHF; DNA: TGTGCCAGCAGTGACTACAGGGCTCCTAATTCACCCCTCCACTTT
D: -; V: TRBV10-3; J: TRBJ1-2; size: -; CDR3: CAITGENGGYTF; DNA: TGTGCCATCACGGGGGAGAACGGAGGCTACACCTTC
D: TRBD1; V: TRBV7-9; J: TRBJ1-2; size: -; CDR3: CASSTTGTGREFYGYTF; DNA: TGTGCCAGCAGCACCACCGGGACAGGGCGAGAATTTTATGGCTACACCTTC
D: TRBD2; V: TRBV15; J: TRBJ2-5; size: -; CDR3: CATSRSDSGGFETQYF; DNA: TGTGCCACCAGCAGAAGTGATAGCGGGGGCTTTGAGACCCAGTACTTC
D: TRBD1; V: TRBV5-4; J: TRBJ2-3; size: -; CDR3: CGCGQDTDTQYF; DNA: TGTGGGTGTGGACAGGACACAGATACGCAGTATTTT
D: -; V: TRBV19; J: TRBJ1-1; size: -; CDR3: CASSIRTSNTEAFF; DNA: TGTGCCAGTAGTATAAGGACATCGAACACTGAAGCTTTCTTT